Described below is a single T cell receptor (beta chain) sequence and its context. What it binds is not known. Second-dose timings of about 4 or about 12 weeks were pooled. This specimen belongs to a study of T cell responses to AZD1222 COVID-19 vaccine. Study-level results: Repertoires were sampled only after the peak T cell response.

TCRdb keeps only in-frame clones here, not all; method: immunoSEQ multiplex PCR. The repertoire has over 20,000 clones, roughly 87% of them found once; the top ten carry around a third. Germline loops: CDR1 KGHSH, CDR2 LQKENI. This CDR3 has 16 amino acids. V was clipped by 5 bases and J by 1 base; unmatched bases: 6. This receptor was obtained from an adult who received the AZD1222 COVID-19 vaccine. V and J are TRBV18 and TRBJ1-3; 9 bases agree with TRBD1. The material sequenced was peripheral blood, taken 28 days after the second AZD1222 dose. DNA for the CDR3: TGTGCCAGCTCAACCGGGACAGGGAGTTCTGGAAACACCATATATTTT. Translated, it gives CASSTGTGSSGNTIYF.